Following are 4 T cell receptor beta chains from one sample sequenced in a study of T-cell reconstitution after alpha-beta-depleted transplantation in children. For TCRbeta, the library was prepared with unique molecular identifiers. One entry per CDR3 protein results from TCRdb running MiXCR on the PCR reads. The data contain around 440,000 distinct CDR3 sequences, 15% to 20% of them singletons. This material consisted of PBMCs, mostly from graft donor cells, taken 360 days after TCRalphabeta/CD19-depleted stem cell transplant. Source of these receptors: a boy younger than two who had a stem cell transplant for Wiskott-Aldrich syndrome, so the T cells may come from the graft donor.

The J gene is TRBJ2-2, the V gene TRBV4-1; D not resolved. The CDR3 sequence is 15 residues long. The V gene's germline CDR1 is MGHRA and CDR2 YSYEKL. V was shortened by 1 base and J by 7 bases, with 13 bases between the two germline ends. CDR3 in amino acids: CASSQGLGDGGELFF. The CDR3 DNA reads as TGCGCCAGCAGCCAAGGTCTAGGTGATGGCGGGGAGCTGTTTTTT.

This clonotype came up many times. This sequence joins TRBV5-1 and TRBJ1-4, with D possibly matching TRBD1 (5 bases). CDR3 size: 13 residues. V gave up 4 bases and J gave up 8 bases, with 12 bases separating them. Germline loops: CDR1 SGHRS, CDR2 YFSETQ. CDR3 coding DNA: TGCGCCAGCAGCCTTGACAGAGGGGAAAAACTGTTTTTT. Translation gives CASSLDRGEKLFF.

This chain links TRBV12-5 with TRBJ2-1, with 7 bases identical to TRBD2. CDR3 length: 16 amino acids. The junction had 9 bases not matched to a gene; V was cut back by 3 bases and J by 4 bases. Germline V gene data show CDR1 as LGHNT and CDR2 as FRNRAP. This chain's CDR3 is CASGLLSGDGYNEQFF. The CDR3 DNA follows: TGTGCTAGTGGTTTACTAAGCGGGGACGGTTACAATGAGCAGTTCTTC.

This sequence joins TRBV14 and TRBJ1-6; 7 bases align to TRBD1. The CDR3 is made up of 15 amino acids. Germline CDR1 and CDR2: SGHDN and FVKESK. Unmatched junction bases numbered 7, after V lost 4 bases and J lost 7 bases. CDR3 DNA sequence: TGTGCCAGCAGCCTGGGACAGCTAAGGAATTCACCCCTCCACTTT. Translated, it gives CASSLGQLRNSPLHF.